This TCR beta chain was profiled in a study of beta chain features in type 1 diabetes. Overall study findings and caveats: Shorter TCRB CDR3s, moderately but significantly so, marked every one of the four CD4+ subsets in Type 1 diabetes patients. Among patients, naive, central memory and Treg TCRB repertoires appeared more similar than among healthy donors.

This CDR3 region has 13 residues. CDR1 MGHDK and CDR2 SYGVNS come from the germline V gene. V lost 2 bases, J lost 4 bases, and 7 bases lay in between. This clone showed up just a few times. Its cognate antigen is unknown. The whole isolated RNA underwent reverse transcription, so sequencing captured expressed TCRB transcripts. The method was immunoSEQ multiplex PCR; TCRdb's version includes in-frame clones alone and lacks a portion of them. Of about 270,000 clones listed, more than 13% are singletons. The chain couples TRBV25-1 to TRBJ2-3; TRBD1 might be the D (5 bases). This clonotype was sampled from a man aged 30 to 39 with type 1 diabetes. Sequencing was performed on naive CD4+ T cells from blood. In DNA, the CDR3 is TGTGCCAGCAGTGAACAGGGCGCAGATACGCAGTATTTT. This sequence encodes CASSEQGADTQYF.